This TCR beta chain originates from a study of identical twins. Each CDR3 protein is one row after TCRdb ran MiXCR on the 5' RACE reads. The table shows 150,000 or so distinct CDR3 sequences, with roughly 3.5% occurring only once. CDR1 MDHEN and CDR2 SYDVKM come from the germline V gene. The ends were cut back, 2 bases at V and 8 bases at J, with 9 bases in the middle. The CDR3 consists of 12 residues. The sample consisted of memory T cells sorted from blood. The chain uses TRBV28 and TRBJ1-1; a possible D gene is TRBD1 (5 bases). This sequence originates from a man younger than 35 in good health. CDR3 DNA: TGTGCCAGCAGTTTAATGGGACGAGAAGCTTTCTTT. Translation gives CASSLMGREAFF. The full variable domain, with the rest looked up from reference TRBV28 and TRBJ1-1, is DVKVTQSSRYLVKRTGEKVFLECVQDMDHENMFWYRQDPGLGLRLIYFSYDVKMKEKGDIPEGYSVSREKKERFSLILESASTNQTSMYLCASSLMGREAFFGQGTRLTVV.